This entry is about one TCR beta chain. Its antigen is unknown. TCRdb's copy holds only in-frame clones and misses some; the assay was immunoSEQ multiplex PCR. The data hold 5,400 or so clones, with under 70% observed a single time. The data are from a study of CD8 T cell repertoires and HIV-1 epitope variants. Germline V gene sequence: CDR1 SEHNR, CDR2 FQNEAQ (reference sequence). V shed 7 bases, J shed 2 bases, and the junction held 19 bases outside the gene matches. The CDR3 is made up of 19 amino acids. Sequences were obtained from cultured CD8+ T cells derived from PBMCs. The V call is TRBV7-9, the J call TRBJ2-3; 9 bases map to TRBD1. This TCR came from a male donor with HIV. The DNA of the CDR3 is TGTGCCAGCAACCCGAGGGTTCCCGCCGGGACAGGGTCCACAGATACGCAGTATTTT. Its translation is CASNPRVPAGTGSTDTQYF.